The TCR beta chain described here comes from a study of identical twins. One entry per CDR3 protein, called by TCRdb with MiXCR from the 5' RACE reads. Of 400,000 to 600,000 distinct CDR3 sequences listed, 20% to 25% are singletons. This CDR3 region has 13 residues. The germline CDR1 and CDR2 sequences are SGHDN and FVKESK. V lost 4 bases, J lost 3 bases, and 9 bases lay in between. To note about this clonotype: Its antigen remains unknown.

General study findings and limits: Within monozygotic twins, out-of-frame TCR alpha sharing was underestimated by the models. There were fewer insertions in abundant cord blood beta clonotypes, but memory repertoires showed no such pattern.

These data were likewise used in another study, on yellow fever vaccine responses in identical twins.

The J gene is TRBJ1-2, the V gene TRBV14; D gene uncertain. Sequenced input: CD4+ T cells sorted from blood. The sequence derives from a woman aged 18-35 years in good health. CDR3 in amino acids: CASSPQKDYGYTF. The CDR3 region has the DNA TGTGCCAGCAGCCCCCAAAAGGACTATGGCTACACCTTC.